The 2 T cell receptor beta chains listed next were all sequenced from one sample in a study of shared clonotypes between healthy human individuals. TCRdb's copy holds only in-frame clones and misses some; the assay was immunoSEQ multiplex PCR. The table records about 1.1 million clones, about 72% of them present only once. Material: memory CD4+ T cells from PBMCs. The subset was: CD45RA-negative fraction. Receptors were obtained from a man younger than 30 in good health. Some clones in this sample may be carry-over from other donors' samples.

Worth noting for this clone: Distinct nucleotide sequences in the sample also encode this CDR3. V gene TRBV29-1 combines with J gene TRBJ2-5; 9 bases match TRBD2. Germline CDR1 and CDR2: SQVTM and ANQGSEA. The CDR3 covers 11 residues. Unmatched junction bases numbered 0, after V lost 6 bases and J lost 4 bases. CDR3 residues: CSVAGGETQYF. The CDR3 DNA sequence: TGCAGCGTAGCGGGAGGAGAGACCCAGTACTTC.

A few counts support this clone. This chain joins TRBV11-2 and TRBJ1-1, with no clear D. The ends were cut back, 2 bases at V and 10 bases at J, with 14 bases in the middle. Germline V CDR1 and CDR2: SGHAT, FQNNGV. The CDR3 totals 13 residues. The CDR3 bases are TGTGCCAGCAGCTTAAGGACGGAGCTAGGAGCTTTCTTT. This encodes CASSLRTELGAFF.